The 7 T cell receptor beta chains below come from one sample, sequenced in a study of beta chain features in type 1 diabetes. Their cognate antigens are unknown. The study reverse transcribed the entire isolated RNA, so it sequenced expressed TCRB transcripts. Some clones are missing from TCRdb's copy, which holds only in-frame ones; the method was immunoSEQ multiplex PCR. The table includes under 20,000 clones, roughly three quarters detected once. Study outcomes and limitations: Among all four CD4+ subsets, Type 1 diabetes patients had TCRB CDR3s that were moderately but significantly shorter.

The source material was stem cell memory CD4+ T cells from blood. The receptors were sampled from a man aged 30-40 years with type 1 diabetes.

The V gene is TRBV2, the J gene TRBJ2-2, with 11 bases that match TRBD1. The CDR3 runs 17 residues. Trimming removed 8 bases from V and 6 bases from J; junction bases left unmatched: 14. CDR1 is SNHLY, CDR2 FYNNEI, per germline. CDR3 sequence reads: CASAGQGAFLGAGELFF. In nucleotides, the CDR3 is TGTGCCAGCGCCGGACAGGGGGCATTTCTTGGAGCCGGGGAGCTGTTTTTT.

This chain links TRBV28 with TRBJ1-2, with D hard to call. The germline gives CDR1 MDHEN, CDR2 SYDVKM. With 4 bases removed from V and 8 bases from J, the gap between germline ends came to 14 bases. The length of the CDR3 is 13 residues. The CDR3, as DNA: TGTGCCAGCAGTTCCCCCGAAACGCGGGGCTACACCTTC. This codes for CASSSPETRGYTF.

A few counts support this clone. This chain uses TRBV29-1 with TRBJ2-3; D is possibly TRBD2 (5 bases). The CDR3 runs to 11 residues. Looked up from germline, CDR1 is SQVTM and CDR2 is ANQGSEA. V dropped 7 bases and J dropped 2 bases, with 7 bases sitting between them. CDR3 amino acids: CSAGLTDTQYF. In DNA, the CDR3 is TGCAGCGCCGGACTCACAGATACGCAGTATTTT.

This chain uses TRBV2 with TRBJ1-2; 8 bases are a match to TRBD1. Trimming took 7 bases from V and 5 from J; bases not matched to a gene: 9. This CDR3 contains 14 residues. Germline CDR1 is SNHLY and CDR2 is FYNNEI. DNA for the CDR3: TGTGCCAGCAACCTGGACAGGGTCGGATATGGCTACACCTTC. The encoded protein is CASNLDRVGYGYTF.

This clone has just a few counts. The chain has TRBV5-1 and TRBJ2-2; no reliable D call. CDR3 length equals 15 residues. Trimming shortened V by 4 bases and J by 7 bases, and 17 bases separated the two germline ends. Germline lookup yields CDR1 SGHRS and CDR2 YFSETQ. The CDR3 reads CASSMPSQINGELFF. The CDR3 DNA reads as TGCGCCAGCAGCATGCCTTCACAGATAAACGGGGAGCTGTTTTTT.

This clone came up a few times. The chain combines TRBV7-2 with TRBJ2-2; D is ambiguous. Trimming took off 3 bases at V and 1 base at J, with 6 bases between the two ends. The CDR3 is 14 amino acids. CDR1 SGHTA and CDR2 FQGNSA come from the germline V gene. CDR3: CASSFSVNTGELFF. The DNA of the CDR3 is TGTGCCAGCAGCTTTTCAGTGAACACCGGGGAGCTGTTTTTT.

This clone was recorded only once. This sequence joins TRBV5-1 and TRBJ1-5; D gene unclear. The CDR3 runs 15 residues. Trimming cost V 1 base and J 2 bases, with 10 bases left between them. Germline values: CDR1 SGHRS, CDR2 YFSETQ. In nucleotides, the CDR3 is TGCGCCAGCAGCTTGACGGGGTACGGCAATCAGCCCCAGCATTTT. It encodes CASSLTGYGNQPQHF.